This paragraph covers one TCR beta chain sequence. Its antigen is as yet unknown. The data stem from a study of T cell responses to AZD1222 COVID-19 vaccine. Study-wide results and caveats: It was only a handful of AZD1222 recipients who were seropositive at baseline. Spike-wide coverage was observed for vaccine-associated CD4 TCRs, with dominant responses at 160-218 and 743-854. The study sampled repertoires only after the peak T cell response. The reported proportion of spike-specific TCRs targeting unmutated variant regions was nearly half.

Using immunoSEQ multiplex PCR, the repertoire was profiled, and TCRdb retains in-frame clones only, with some absent. The sample holds 200,000 to 250,000 clones; about 93% are singletons and the top ten take 1%. The source material was peripheral blood, sampled on day 0 of MenACWY control vaccination. This receptor was identified in an adult in good health.

The DNA of the CDR3 is TGTGCCAGCAGAGGCAGACCAAGCTCCTACGAGCAGTACTTC. It codes for CASRGRPSSYEQYF. The genes are TRBV2 and TRBJ2-7; D not certain. V lost 6 bases and J 0 bases, leaving 12 bases between the germline ends. The CDR3 spans 14 residues. The germline gives CDR1 SNHLY, CDR2 FYNNEI.